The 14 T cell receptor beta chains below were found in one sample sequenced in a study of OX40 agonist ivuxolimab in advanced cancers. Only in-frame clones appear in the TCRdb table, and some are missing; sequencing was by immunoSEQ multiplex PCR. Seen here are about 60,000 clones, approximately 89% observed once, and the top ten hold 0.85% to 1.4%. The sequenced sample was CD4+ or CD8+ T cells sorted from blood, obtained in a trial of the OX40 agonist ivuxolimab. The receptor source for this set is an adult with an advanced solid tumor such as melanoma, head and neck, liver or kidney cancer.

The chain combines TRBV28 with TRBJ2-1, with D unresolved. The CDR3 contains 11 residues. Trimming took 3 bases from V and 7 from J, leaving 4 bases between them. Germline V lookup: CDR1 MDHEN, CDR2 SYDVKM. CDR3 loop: CASSLINEQFF. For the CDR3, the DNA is TGTGCCAGCAGTTTGATAAATGAGCAGTTCTTC.

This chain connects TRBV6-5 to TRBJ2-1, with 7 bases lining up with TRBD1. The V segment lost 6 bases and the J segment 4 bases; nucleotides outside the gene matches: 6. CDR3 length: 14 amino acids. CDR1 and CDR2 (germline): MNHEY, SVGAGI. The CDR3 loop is CASRTGQIYNEQFF. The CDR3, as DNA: TGTGCCAGCAGAACGGGACAGATTTACAATGAGCAGTTCTTC.

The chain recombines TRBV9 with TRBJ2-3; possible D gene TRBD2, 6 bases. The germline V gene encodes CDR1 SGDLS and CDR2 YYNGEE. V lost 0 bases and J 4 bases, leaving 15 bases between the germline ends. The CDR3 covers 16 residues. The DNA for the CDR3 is TGTGCCAGCAGCGTAGTTAGCGGAGCTGGCGCAGATACGCAGTATTTT. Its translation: CASSVVSGAGADTQYF.

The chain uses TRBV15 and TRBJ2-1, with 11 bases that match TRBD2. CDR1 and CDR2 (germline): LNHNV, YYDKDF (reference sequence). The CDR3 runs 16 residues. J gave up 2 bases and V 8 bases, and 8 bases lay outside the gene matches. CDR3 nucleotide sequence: TGTGCCACCGGGGGTAGCGGGAGGGAAACCTACAATGAGCAGTTCTTC. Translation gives CATGGSGRETYNEQFF.

Here the CDR3 reads CASSIGSRGVNTEAFF. The CDR3 DNA follows: TGTGCCAGTAGTATAGGGAGTAGGGGCGTGAACACTGAAGCTTTCTTT. This chain links TRBV19 with TRBJ1-1; possible D gene TRBD1, 5 bases. The CDR3 consists of 16 residues. Trimming took 1 base from V and 0 from J, leaving 12 bases between them. CDR1 is LNHDA, CDR2 SQIVND, per germline (reference sequence).

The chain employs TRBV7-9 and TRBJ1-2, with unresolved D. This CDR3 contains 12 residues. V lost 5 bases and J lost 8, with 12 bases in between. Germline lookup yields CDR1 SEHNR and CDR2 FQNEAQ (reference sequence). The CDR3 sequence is CASSANYDGYTF. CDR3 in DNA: TGTGCCAGCAGCGCTAATTACGACGGCTACACCTTC. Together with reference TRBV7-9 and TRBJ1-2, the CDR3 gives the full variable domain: DTGVSQNPRHKITKRGQNVTFRCDPISEHNRLYWYRQTLGQGPEFLTYFQNEAQLEKSRLLSDRFSAERPKGSFSTLEIQRTEQGDSAMYLCASSANYDGYTFGSGTRLTVV.

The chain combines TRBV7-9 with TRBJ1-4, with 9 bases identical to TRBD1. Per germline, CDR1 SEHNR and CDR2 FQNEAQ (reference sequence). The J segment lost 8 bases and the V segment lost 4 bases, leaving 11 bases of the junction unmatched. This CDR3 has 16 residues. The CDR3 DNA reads TGTGCCAGCAGCTCCCACTCCGGGACAGGGAGGGAAAAACTGTTTTTT. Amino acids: CASSSHSGTGREKLFF.

The chain's CDR3 is CATCQGTSQDTQYF. CDR3 coding DNA: TGTGCCACCTGCCAGGGGACTAGCCAAGATACGCAGTATTTT. The chain recombines TRBV15 with TRBJ2-3; 9 bases agree with TRBD2. This CDR3 has 14 residues. J lost 5 bases, V lost 8 bases, and 8 bases had no gene match. Germline-derived CDR1 and CDR2 are LNHNV and YYDKDF (reference sequence).

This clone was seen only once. CDR3 protein: CASSLTGNDYEQYF. CDR3 coding DNA: TGCGCCAGCAGCTTGACGGGCAATGACTACGAGCAGTACTTC. The rearrangement joins TRBV5-1 to TRBJ2-7; D remains ambiguous. Germline-derived CDR1 and CDR2 are SGHRS and YFSETQ. The CDR3 covers 14 residues. Trimming shortened V by 1 base and J by 3 bases, and 11 bases separated the two germline ends.

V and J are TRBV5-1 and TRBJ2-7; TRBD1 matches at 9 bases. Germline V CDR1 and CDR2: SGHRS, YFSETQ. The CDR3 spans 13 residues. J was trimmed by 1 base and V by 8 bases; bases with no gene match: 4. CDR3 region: CASSGTGSYEQYF. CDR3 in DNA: TGCGCCAGTTCCGGGACAGGGTCCTACGAGCAGTACTTC.

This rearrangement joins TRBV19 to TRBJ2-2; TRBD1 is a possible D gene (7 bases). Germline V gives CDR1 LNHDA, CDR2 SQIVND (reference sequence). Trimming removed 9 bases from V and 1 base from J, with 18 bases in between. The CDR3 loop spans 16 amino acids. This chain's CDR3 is CASAGGSKQNTGELFF. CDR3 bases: TGTGCCAGCGCAGGGGGGTCTAAGCAGAACACCGGGGAGCTGTTTTTT.

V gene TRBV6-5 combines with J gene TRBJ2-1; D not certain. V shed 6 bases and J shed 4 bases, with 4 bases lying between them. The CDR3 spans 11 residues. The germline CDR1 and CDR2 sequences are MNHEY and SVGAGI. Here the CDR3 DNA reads TGTGCCAGCAGACGGTACAATGAGCAGTTCTTC. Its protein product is CASRRYNEQFF.

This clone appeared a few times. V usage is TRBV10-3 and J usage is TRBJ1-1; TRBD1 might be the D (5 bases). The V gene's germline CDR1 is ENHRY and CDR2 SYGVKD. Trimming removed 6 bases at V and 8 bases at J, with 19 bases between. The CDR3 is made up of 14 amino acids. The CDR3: CAIRNDRGQEEAFF. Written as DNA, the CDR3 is TGTGCCATCAGGAACGATCGGGGCCAGGAGGAAGCTTTCTTT.

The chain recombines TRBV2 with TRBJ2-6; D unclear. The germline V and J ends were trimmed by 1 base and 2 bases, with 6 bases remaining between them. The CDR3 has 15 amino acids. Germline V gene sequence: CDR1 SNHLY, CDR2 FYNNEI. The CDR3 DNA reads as TGTGCCAGCAGTGAAGGGGCCGCTGGGGCCAACGTCCTGACTTTC. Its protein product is CASSEGAAGANVLTF.